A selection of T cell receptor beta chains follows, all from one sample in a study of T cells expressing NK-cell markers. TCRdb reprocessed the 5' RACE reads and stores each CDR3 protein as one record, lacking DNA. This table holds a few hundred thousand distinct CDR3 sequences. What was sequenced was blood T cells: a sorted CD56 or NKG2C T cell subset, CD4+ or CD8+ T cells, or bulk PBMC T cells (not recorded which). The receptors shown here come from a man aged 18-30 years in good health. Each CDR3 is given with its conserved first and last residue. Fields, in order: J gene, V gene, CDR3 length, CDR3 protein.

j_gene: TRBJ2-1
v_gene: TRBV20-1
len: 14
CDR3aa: CSATLAVGLNEQFF

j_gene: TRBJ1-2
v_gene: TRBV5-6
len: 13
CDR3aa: CASSLANSYGYTF

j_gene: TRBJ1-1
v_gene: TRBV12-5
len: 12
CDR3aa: CASADMNTEAFF

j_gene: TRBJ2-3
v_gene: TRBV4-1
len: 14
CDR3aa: CASSQVSGRDTQYF

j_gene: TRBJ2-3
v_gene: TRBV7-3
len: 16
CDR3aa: CASSLDDRGSEGTQYF

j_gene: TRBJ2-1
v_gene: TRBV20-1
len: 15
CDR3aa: CSARDMGQGVVEQFF

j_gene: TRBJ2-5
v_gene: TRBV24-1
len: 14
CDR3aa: CATSASGRGETQYF

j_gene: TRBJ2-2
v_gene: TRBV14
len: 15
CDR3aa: CASSQGLVYTGELFF

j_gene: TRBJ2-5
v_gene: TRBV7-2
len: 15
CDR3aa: CASCRGGSTAETQYF

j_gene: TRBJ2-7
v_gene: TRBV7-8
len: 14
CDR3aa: CASTLLAGGPEQYF

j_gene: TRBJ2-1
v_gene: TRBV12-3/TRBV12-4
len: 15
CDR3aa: CASRPPSGSNNEQFF

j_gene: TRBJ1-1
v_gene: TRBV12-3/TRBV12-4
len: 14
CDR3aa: CASRGDRGNTEAFF

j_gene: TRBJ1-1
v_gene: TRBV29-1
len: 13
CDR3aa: CSVVSGTYTEAFF

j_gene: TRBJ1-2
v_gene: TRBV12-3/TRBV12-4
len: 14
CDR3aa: CASSTNVGAYGYTF

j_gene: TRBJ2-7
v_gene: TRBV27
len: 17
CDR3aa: CASSLKSGLAAVREQYF

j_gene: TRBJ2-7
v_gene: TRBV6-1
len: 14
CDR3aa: CASRAPGQGGEQYF

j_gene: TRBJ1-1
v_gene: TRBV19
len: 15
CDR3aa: CASSIYSGGTTEAFF

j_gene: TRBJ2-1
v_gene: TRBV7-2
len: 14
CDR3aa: CAGTGTSWVGEQFF

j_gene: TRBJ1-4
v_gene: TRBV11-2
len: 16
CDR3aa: CASTSLPGQINEKLFF

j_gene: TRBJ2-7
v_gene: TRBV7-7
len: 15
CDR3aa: CASSSLLGDAHEQYF

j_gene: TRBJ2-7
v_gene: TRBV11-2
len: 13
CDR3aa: CASSIQGTYEQYF

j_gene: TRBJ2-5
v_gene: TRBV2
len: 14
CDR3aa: CASGGGQGPETQYF

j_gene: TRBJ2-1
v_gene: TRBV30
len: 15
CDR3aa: CAWNRGLAGHNEQFF

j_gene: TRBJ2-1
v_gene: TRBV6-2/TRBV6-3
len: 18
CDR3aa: CASNSASGRANPYNEQFF

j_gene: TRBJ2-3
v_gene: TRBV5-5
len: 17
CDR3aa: CASSLVASGSTRDTQYF

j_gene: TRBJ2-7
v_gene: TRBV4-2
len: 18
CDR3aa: CASSQDGLAGGWDYEQYF

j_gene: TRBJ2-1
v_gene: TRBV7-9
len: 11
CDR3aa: CASSDDTEQFF

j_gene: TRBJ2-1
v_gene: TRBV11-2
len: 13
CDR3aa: CASSLYRGGEQFF